The 28 T cell receptor beta chains below all came from one sample that was sequenced in a study of T cells in Graves' hyperthyroidism and ophthalmopathy. Using RNA transcripts as the source, TCR beta CDR3 regions were amplified. HTBI primers were used for first-round RT-PCR of the TCR CDR3. TCRdb re-called the multiplex PCR reads through MiXCR, storing one row per CDR3 protein. The table has under 300,000 distinct CDR3 sequences, roughly 15% seen once; the top ten hold 13%. The sequencing sample was made of blood. The receptors shown here come from a woman aged 40 to 50 with Graves' hyperthyroidism that later progressed to Graves' ophthalmopathy.

This clonotype was counted ten times or more. This chain connects TRBV7-9 to TRBJ1-1; D unresolved. Germline values: CDR1 SEHNR, CDR2 FQNEAQ (reference sequence). This CDR3 region has 15 residues. V was trimmed by 2 bases and J by 1 base, leaving 11 bases between them. CDR3 sequence (DNA): TGTGCCAGCAGCTTACGGGCAGGAAAGAACACTGAAGCTTTCTTT. Translating gives CASSLRAGKNTEAFF.

This clonotype appeared a few times. This chain connects TRBV7-9 to TRBJ2-5; no clear D gene. Looked up from germline, CDR1 is SEHNR and CDR2 is FQNEAQ (reference sequence). The length of the CDR3 is 15 residues. V was shortened by 2 bases and J by 5 bases, with 15 bases between the two germline ends. The CDR3 loop is CASSLRIGEEETQYF. The CDR3 region has the DNA TGTGCCAGCAGCTTAAGGATAGGAGAGGAGGAGACCCAGTACTTC. Based on the CDR3 plus reference TRBV7-9 and TRBJ2-5, the full variable domain is DTGVSQNPRHKITKRGQNVTFRCDPISEHNRLYWYRQTLGQGPEFLTYFQNEAQLEKSRLLSDRFSAERPKGSFSTLEIQRTEQGDSAMYLCASSLRIGEEETQYFGPGTRLLVL.

This clonotype was seen repeatedly, ten times or more. This chain links TRBV28 with TRBJ2-7; 7 positions agree with TRBD1. The germline gives CDR1 MDHEN, CDR2 SYDVKM. The length of the CDR3 is 13 residues. The junction had 3 bases not matched to a gene; V was cut back by 5 bases and J by 2 bases. The CDR3 DNA follows: TGTGCCAGCAGTCTGGGACAGACCTACGAGCAGTACTTC. It encodes CASSLGQTYEQYF.

The genes are TRBV27 and TRBJ1-5; TRBD1 agrees at 9 bases. Looked up from germline, CDR1 is MNHEY and CDR2 is SMNVEV (reference sequence). The CDR3 spans 16 residues. V lost 6 bases to trimming and J lost 6 bases; unmatched junction nucleotides: 12. CDR3 DNA: TGTGCCAGCAGGAGTGGCGGGACAGGGTTTCCTCAGCCCCAGCATTTT. It is translated as CASRSGGTGFPQPQHF.

The genes are TRBV27 and TRBJ1-5; 7 nucleotides line up with TRBD1. Losses at the gene ends were 2 bases for V and 7 bases for J; bases not matched to a gene: 8. Germline V gene data show CDR1 as MNHEY and CDR2 as SMNVEV (reference sequence). This CDR3 is 15 amino acids long. CDR3 sequence reads: CASSLRAGGGQPQHF. In nucleotides, the CDR3 is TGTGCCAGCAGTTTACGGGCAGGGGGGGGCCAGCCCCAGCATTTT.

In this sample, this clonotype turned up once. The chain carries TRBV12-3 or TRBV12-4 and TRBJ1-5, with unresolved D. The CDR3 length is 14 residues. V shed 1 base and J shed 10 bases, with 14 bases lying between them. The CDR3 nucleotides read TGTGCCAGCAGTTTAGGGGCGTTCTTGCACCCCCAGCATTTT. It translates to CASSLGAFLHPQHF.

About this clonotype itself: This may stem from a read error, because a much larger clone lies one nucleotide away. The gene calls are TRBV12-3 or TRBV12-4 and TRBJ2-7; 10 positions match TRBD2. V lost 10 bases and J lost 7; bases outside the gene matches: 7. The CDR3 has 12 amino acids. The CDR3 DNA reads TGTGCCACCGCTCTAGCGGGAGATGAGCAGTACTTC. Encoded protein: CATALAGDEQYF.

This clonotype was counted many times. V gene TRBV5-1 combines with J gene TRBJ2-3; 8 nucleotides agree with TRBD2. After removal of 0 bases from V and 5 bases from J, the junction contained 8 bases not matched to a gene. The length of the CDR3 is 16 residues. Germline V gene data show CDR1 as SGHRS and CDR2 as YFSETQ. Written as DNA, the CDR3 is TGCGCCAGCAGCTTGGTAGTTAGCGGGGCGGGAGATACGCAGTATTTT. Translated, it gives CASSLVVSGAGDTQYF.

The rearrangement joins TRBV7-9 to TRBJ2-1, with unresolved D. This CDR3 contains 12 residues. The germline V gene encodes CDR1 SEHNR and CDR2 FQNEAQ (reference sequence). Trimming removed 7 bases from V and 8 bases from J, with 12 bases in between. This chain's CDR3 is CASNWGIYEQFF. The DNA for the CDR3 is TGTGCCAGCAACTGGGGAATCTATGAGCAGTTCTTC.

There are many counts of this clonotype. The J gene is TRBJ2-3, the V gene TRBV9; TRBD2 agrees at 9 bases. Trimming cost V 7 bases and J 2 bases; bases outside gene matches: 8. The CDR3 sequence is 15 residues long. CDR1 and CDR2 (germline): SGDLS, YYNGEE. The CDR3 sequence is CASGRLAANTDTQYF. CDR3 coding DNA: TGTGCCAGCGGGAGACTAGCGGCGAACACAGATACGCAGTATTTT.

The chain recombines TRBV6-1 with TRBJ1-3; maybe TRBD1 (6 bases). This CDR3 is 15 amino acids long. Trimming pared 8 bases from V and 0 bases from J, leaving 14 bases between. The germline CDR1 and CDR2 sequences are MNHNS and SASEGT. The CDR3 DNA reads TGTGCCAGCGCCCTGACAGGCGACTCTGGAAACACCATATATTTT. Protein: CASALTGDSGNTIYF.

A note on this clonotype: This sequence may be a read error, since a much larger clone differs from it by one base. The V and J genes are TRBV9 and TRBJ2-3, with D hard to call. Germline CDR1 is SGDLS and CDR2 is YYNGEE. The CDR3 sequence is 17 residues long. V lost 7 bases, J lost 1 base, and 22 bases lay in between. The CDR3 nucleotides are TGTGCCAGCTCACCGCGACAAAAGGGTGAGGGCACAGATACGCAGTATTTT. Amino acid sequence: CASSPRQKGEGTDTQYF.

The chain carries TRBV6-1 and TRBJ2-1, with 8 bases lining up with TRBD1. Per the germline V gene, CDR1 is MNHNS and CDR2 is SASEGT. The CDR3 consists of 16 residues. V lost 8 bases to trimming and J lost 2 bases; unmatched junction nucleotides: 11. CDR3 sequence: CASREMTGDAYNEQFF. In DNA form, the CDR3 reads TGTGCCAGCCGAGAAATGACAGGGGATGCCTACAATGAGCAGTTCTTC.

The table lists this clonotype with many counts. The J gene is TRBJ2-7, the V gene TRBV7-9, with D possibly being TRBD2 (5 bases). The CDR3 length is 16 residues. Germline V gene sequence: CDR1 SEHNR, CDR2 FQNEAQ (reference sequence). V shed 4 bases and J shed 4 bases, with 20 bases lying between them. Here the CDR3 DNA reads TGTGCCAGCAGCTCCTCGAGGGATGGTACCTCGTACGAGCAGTACTTC. Residues: CASSSSRDGTSYEQYF.

In this sample, this clonotype turned up a few times. A much larger clone is a single base away; this may be a read error. The rearrangement joins TRBV28 to TRBJ2-5; the match to TRBD1 covers 7 bases. V lost 4 bases, J lost 6 bases, and 5 bases stayed unmatched. Germline-derived CDR1 and CDR2 are MDHEN and SYDVKM. The CDR3 is made up of 13 amino acids. CDR3: CASSYQGVKTQYF. CDR3 bases: TGTGCCAGCAGTTATCAGGGGGTAAAGACCCAGTACTTC.

This chain links TRBV19 with TRBJ1-6; tentative D call: TRBD1 (6 bases). Trimming pared 6 bases from V and 7 bases from J, leaving 19 bases between. The CDR3 covers 16 residues. CDR1 and CDR2 from the germline V gene are LNHDA and SQIVND (reference sequence). The CDR3 DNA sequence: TGTGCCAGTAGAATATATTGGACAGAAAAGAATTCACCCCTCCACTTT. Its protein is CASRIYWTEKNSPLHF.

This chain connects TRBV11-2 to TRBJ2-5, with D tentatively TRBD1 (6 bases). This CDR3 has 13 residues. The V end was cut by 5 bases, the J end by 5 bases, with 12 bases between. Germline V lookup: CDR1 SGHAT, CDR2 FQNNGV. The CDR3 DNA reads as TGTGCCAGCAGCGGGGGCACCGGGGAGACCCAGTACTTC. Protein: CASSGGTGETQYF.

This clonotype was recorded at least ten times. This rearrangement joins TRBV4-1 to TRBJ2-2, with D perhaps TRBD1 (6 bases). V dropped 1 base and J dropped 1 base, with 10 bases sitting between them. CDR3 length equals 16 residues. Germline loops: CDR1 MGHRA, CDR2 YSYEKL. The CDR3 protein is CASSQGLGQNTGELFF. In DNA form, the CDR3 reads TGCGCCAGCAGCCAAGGGCTGGGACAGAACACCGGGGAGCTGTTTTTT.

The sample holds many counts of this clonotype. V usage is TRBV27 and J usage is TRBJ2-7; D uncertain. This CDR3 spans 15 amino acids. In germline, CDR1 is MNHEY, CDR2 SMNVEV (reference sequence). The germline V and J ends were trimmed by 4 bases and 1 base, with 14 bases remaining between them. This CDR3 reads CASSYDRLRSYEQYF. Here the CDR3 DNA reads TGTGCCAGCAGTTATGACCGGCTTCGGTCCTACGAGCAGTACTTC.

In regard to this clonotype: A much larger clone differs from this one at a single base, so this may be a read error. The chain couples TRBV27 to TRBJ2-1; 10 bases agree with TRBD2. Germline values: CDR1 MNHEY, CDR2 SMNVEV (reference sequence). The CDR3 is 17 amino acids. Here the CDR3 DNA reads TGTGCCGGCAGTTCCTTCGCCCTAGCGGGAGATATCAATGAGCAGTTCTTC. Translated, it gives CAGSSFALAGDINEQFF.

The sample holds many counts of this clonotype. The chain is built from TRBV5-1 and TRBJ1-6; D is undetermined. Trimming pared 4 bases from V and 6 bases from J, leaving 11 bases between. Germline V lookup: CDR1 SGHRS, CDR2 YFSETQ. The CDR3 is made up of 14 amino acids. CDR3 bases: TGCGCCAGCAGCCTCGGGAGTTCTAATTCACCCCTCCACTTT. Its translation is CASSLGSSNSPLHF.

This clonotype showed up just a few times. The chain recombines TRBV28 with TRBJ2-7; TRBD2 matches at 7 bases. CDR1 MDHEN and CDR2 SYDVKM come from the germline V gene. V lost 6 bases to trimming and J lost 3 bases; unmatched junction nucleotides: 5. The CDR3 is made up of 13 amino acids. CDR3 amino acids: CASRNGLVYEQYF. CDR3 sequence (DNA): TGTGCCAGCAGAAACGGACTAGTCTACGAGCAGTACTTC.

This clonotype was detected a few times. The chain carries TRBV5-1 and TRBJ2-7, with D perhaps being TRBD1 or TRBD2 (5 bases each). The V gene lost 5 bases and the J gene lost 6 bases, with 24 bases spanning the gap. The germline gives CDR1 SGHRS, CDR2 YFSETQ. The CDR3 runs 16 residues. The CDR3 loop reads CASSRPIPGPSVEQYF. The CDR3, as DNA: TGCGCCAGCAGTAGGCCCATACCGGGGCCATCCGTCGAGCAGTACTTC.

This clonotype was observed many times. The rearrangement links TRBV3-1 to TRBJ1-5, with D perhaps matching TRBD1 (6 bases). Looked up from germline, CDR1 is LGHDT and CDR2 is YNNKEL (reference sequence). Trimming removed 3 bases at V and 11 bases at J, with 14 bases between. The CDR3 length is 13 residues. CDR3: CASSHRAGATQHF. CDR3 coding DNA: TGTGCCAGCAGCCATAGAGCAGGGGCGACCCAGCATTTT. Full variable domain (remainder filled in from reference TRBV3-1 and TRBJ1-5): DTAVSQTPKYLVTQMGNDKSIKCEQNLGHDTMYWYKQDSKKFLKIMFSYNNKELIINETVPNRFSPKSPDKAHLNLHINSLELGDSAVYFCASSHRAGATQHFGDGTRLSIL.

The table lists this clonotype with a few counts. CDR3 protein: CASSLAGRDNSPLHF. CDR3 bases: TGCGCCAGCAGCTTGGCAGGGAGAGATAATTCACCCCTCCACTTT. This chain uses TRBV5-1 with TRBJ1-6; D perhaps matches TRBD1 (5 bases). V lost 0 bases to trimming and J lost 5 bases, with 9 bases between them. Per germline, CDR1 SGHRS and CDR2 YFSETQ. This CDR3 comprises 15 residues.

V gene TRBV11-2 combines with J gene TRBJ2-1; 8 bases match TRBD2. V gave up 7 bases and J gave up 5 bases; unmatched junction bases: 7. The CDR3 contains 14 residues. Germline lookup yields CDR1 SGHAT and CDR2 FQNNGV. The CDR3 here is CASKHPLADNEQFF. Here the CDR3 DNA reads TGTGCCAGCAAACATCCACTAGCGGACAATGAGCAGTTCTTC.

This clonotype was detected many times. The J gene is TRBJ1-1, the V gene TRBV28, with a weak D call TRBD1 (5 bases). V gave up 7 bases and J gave up 5 bases, with 17 bases separating them. The germline CDR1 and CDR2 sequences are MDHEN and SYDVKM. The CDR3 has 14 residues. CDR3 nucleotides: TGTGCCAGCAAGGAACGGGGCAGGGAGACTGAAGCTTTCTTT. It codes for CASKERGRETEAFF.

V is TRBV5-6 and J is TRBJ2-7, with TRBD2 matching 8 bases. CDR3 size: 13 residues. Germline V gene data show CDR1 as SGHDT and CDR2 as YYEEEE. V lost 3 bases and J lost 7; bases outside the gene matches: 6. In DNA form, the CDR3 reads TGTGCCAGCAGCTGGACGGGAGGGTGGGAGCAGTACTTC. Translated, it gives CASSWTGGWEQYF.